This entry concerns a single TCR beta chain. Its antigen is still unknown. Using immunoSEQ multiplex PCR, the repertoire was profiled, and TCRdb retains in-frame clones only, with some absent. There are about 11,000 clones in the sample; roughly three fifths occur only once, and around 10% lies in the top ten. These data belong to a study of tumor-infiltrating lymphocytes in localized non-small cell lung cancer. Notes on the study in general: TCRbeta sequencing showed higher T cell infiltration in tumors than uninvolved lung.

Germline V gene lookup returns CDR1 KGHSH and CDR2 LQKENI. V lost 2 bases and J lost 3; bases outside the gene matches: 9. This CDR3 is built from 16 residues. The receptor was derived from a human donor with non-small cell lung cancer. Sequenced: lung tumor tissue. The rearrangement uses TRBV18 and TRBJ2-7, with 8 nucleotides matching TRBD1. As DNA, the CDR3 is TGTGCCAGCTCACCATCATCGCTAGGACAGGGCTACGAGCAGTACTTC. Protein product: CASSPSSLGQGYEQYF.